The rows below give T cell receptor beta chains drawn from one sample of a study of CD8+ T cells in alopecia areata. The repertoire was sequenced with immunoSEQ multiplex PCR; TCRdb's copy has only in-frame clones and lacks some. The sample includes roughly 120,000 clones, around two fifths of them seen just once. Sequencing was carried out using CD4+ T cells sorted from blood. The receptors were sampled from a human donor with alopecia areata. Both conserved end residues are part of each CDR3. A D gene is named only where the DNA matches it firmly.

d_call	v_call	cdr3_aa
TRBD1	TRBV30	CARGQGASGNTIYF
NA	TRBV7-2	CASDPTGANVLTF
TRBD2	TRBV28	CASSLHGGGGKEQFF
TRBD2	TRBV7-2	CASSPTGTSGAQYF
NA	TRBV29-1	CSVSSRTYEQYF
TRBD2	TRBV4-1	CASSHPRGSGSLTNIQYF
NA	TRBV29-1	CSGGASVHEQYF
TRBD1	TRBV2	CASSKMTGAGETQYF
NA	TRBV2	CASSEAERMNTEAFF
NA	TRBV28	CASSHRPFGSGYEQYF
NA	TRBV18	CASSPPITSSYYEQYF
NA	TRBV29-1	CSVFRQYEQYF
NA	TRBV1	CTSSQGSAGKTCYNEQFF
NA	TRBV19	CASSMRLAIMSQETQYF
NA	TRBV5-1	CASSSPRQGGMTETQYF
TRBD2	TRBV29-1	CSPWAGDTDTQYF
TRBD1	TRBV29-1	CSVVGQGASTGELFF
TRBD2	TRBV29-1	CSVEELRAGGEQYF
TRBD2	TRBV19	CASSILAGPYEQYF
NA	TRBV5-1	CASSLSAGAGNTEAFF
TRBD2	TRBV29-1	CSGAIAGGQETQYF
NA	TRBV7-3	CASSRGNSADTQYF
NA	TRBV30	CAWSNSYEQYF
TRBD1	TRBV28	CASSRTGVVGIQYF
NA	TRBV2	CASSDRESNQPQHF
NA	TRBV29-1	CSVGRGTSTGELFF
NA	TRBV5-1	CASSYRTGFLKGNTEAFF
NA	TRBV29-1	CSVRGGDTQYF
NA	TRBV4-3	CASSQDSVPGANVLTF
TRBD2	TRBV29-1	CSFTSGGAQETQYF
NA	TRBV28	CASSSTAREQYF
NA	TRBV4-3	CASSREWVGGEKLFF
TRBD1	TRBV4-1	CASSQGWTGISYEQYF
TRBD1	TRBV2	CASSGMARGLGGELFF
NA	TRBV29-1	CSVRTYEQYF